These T cell receptor beta chains were read from a single sample in a study of T cell changes during pregnancy in multiple sclerosis. Using immunoSEQ multiplex PCR, the repertoire was profiled, and TCRdb retains in-frame clones only, with some absent. The repertoire holds roughly 40,000 clones, with roughly 80% as singletons. Source: CD4+ T cells from peripheral blood mononuclear cells, taken before pregnancy. These receptors all come from a female donor with multiple sclerosis, enrolled in a pregnancy study. Each CDR3 is given with its conserved first and last residue. The D gene is left open where the match is weak. Only part of the rows carry a size: once, few, many, or a class if the clone is expanded.

j_gene | d_gene | v_gene | abundance | CDR3aa
TRBJ2-7 | . | TRBV11-2 | . | CASSLGTWYEQYF
TRBJ2-5 | . | TRBV18 | . | CASSPPQGSVAETQYF
TRBJ1-3 | . | TRBV21-1 | . | CASSKGFRKDSKISGNTIYF
TRBJ1-1 | . | TRBV25-1 | . | CASSLSGTEAFF
TRBJ1-2 | . | TRBV6-1 | . | CASSELNRVTAGYTF
TRBJ1-5 | . | TRBV2 | once | CASSEARGANQPQHF
TRBJ1-5 | . | TRBV6-4 | . | CASSEEGGQPQHF
TRBJ2-7 | TRBD2 | TRBV25-1 | . | CASRHSGRNSYEQYF
TRBJ2-5 | TRBD2 | TRBV7-2 | . | CASSPRGSGGETQYF
TRBJ1-2 | . | TRBV12-1 | . | CASSFDRGTNYGYTF